Following are 29 T cell receptor beta chains from one sample sequenced in a study of shared clonotypes between healthy human individuals. Produced via immunoSEQ multiplex PCR; TCRdb's table is partial and in-frame only. This table holds about 2 million clones, around 95% found once. The sample consisted of naive CD4+ T cells sorted from blood. The subset is: CD45RA+ positively selected. These receptors came from a man aged 18 to 30 in good health.

The chain is built from TRBV2 and TRBJ1-1; TRBD1 matches at 7 bases. Germline V gives CDR1 SNHLY, CDR2 FYNNEI. Trimming removed 9 bases from V and 7 bases from J; junction bases left unmatched: 5. The CDR3 is 11 amino acids. CDR3 coding DNA: TGTGCCAGAGGGGGCGGGAGTGAAGCTTTCTTT. It is translated as CARGGGSEAFF.

With regard to this clone: This may stem from a read error, because a much larger clone lies one nucleotide away. Other DNA sequences in this sample translate to the same CDR3. The chain has TRBV5-1 and TRBJ2-5; D is unresolved. CDR3 size: 12 residues. V dropped 0 bases and J dropped 2 bases, with 2 bases sitting between them. From germline, CDR1 is SGHRS and CDR2 YFSETQ. CDR3 DNA: TGCGCCAGCAGCTTGGCACAAGAGACCCAGTACTTC. Protein: CASSLAQETQYF.

The DNA of the CDR3 is TGTGCCAGCAGTCCTTTTATCACCACCAGGGTCGAATCACCCCTCCACTTT. It translates to CASSPFITTRVESPLHF. J is TRBJ1-6 and V is TRBV27; D perhaps matches TRBD1 (5 bases). Trimming left V 5 bases short and J 10 bases short, with 24 bases between. CDR3 size: 17 residues. Germline values: CDR1 MNHEY, CDR2 SMNVEV (reference sequence).

The chain links TRBV19 to TRBJ1-2; maybe TRBD1 (5 bases). V gave up 5 bases and J gave up 8 bases, with 12 bases separating them. CDR1 and CDR2 (germline): LNHDA, SQIVND (reference sequence). The CDR3 spans 12 residues. CDR3 DNA sequence: TGTGCCAGTAGTTTCGGGACGGGCGGCTACACCTTC. Protein product: CASSFGTGGYTF.

This chain joins TRBV10-3 and TRBJ2-7; either TRBD1 or TRBD2 may fit D (6 bases each). Germline V CDR1 and CDR2: ENHRY, SYGVKD. The ends were cut back, 8 bases at V and 5 bases at J, with 13 bases in the middle. The CDR3 is 12 residues long. As DNA, the CDR3 is TGTGCCATCTGGCCAGGGGAGGACGAGCAGTACTTC. Translated: CAIWPGEDEQYF.

The rearrangement links TRBV11-2 to TRBJ2-7, with D tentatively TRBD1 or TRBD2 (7 bases each). CDR1 and CDR2 (germline): SGHAT, FQNNGV. Trimming stripped 3 bases from V and 3 bases from J, with 15 bases between. The CDR3 extends over 15 amino acids. The CDR3 bases are TGTGCCAGCAGCTTTACAGGGGAGGGAAGCTACGAGCAGTACTTC. Its translation: CASSFTGEGSYEQYF.

Details on this clone: Additional DNA sequences in this sample encode the identical CDR3. This chain links TRBV5-6 with TRBJ2-2; TRBD1 matches at 7 bases. The CDR3 is 15 residues long. With V trimmed by 4 bases and J by 5 bases, 8 bases remained unmatched. The germline gives CDR1 SGHDT, CDR2 YYEEEE. CDR3 nucleotide sequence: TGTGCCAGCAGCCTAGACAGGGTCGGGACCGGGGAGCTGTTTTTT. This gives the protein CASSLDRVGTGELFF.

V is TRBV9 and J is TRBJ2-3; 11 nucleotides match TRBD2. J gave up 0 bases and V 0 bases, and 6 bases lay outside the gene matches. Germline lookup yields CDR1 SGDLS and CDR2 YYNGEE. The CDR3 has 18 amino acids. CDR3 DNA: TGTGCCAGCAGCGTAGGCACTAGCGGGGGCTATAGCACAGATACGCAGTATTTT. This translates into CASSVGTSGGYSTDTQYF. Using reference TRBV9 and TRBJ2-3 for the parts outside the CDR3, the full variable domain is DSGVTQTPKHLITATGQRVTLRCSPRSGDLSVYWYQQSLDQGLQFLIQYYNGEERAKGNILERFSAQQFPDLHSELNLSSLELGDSALYFCASSVGTSGGYSTDTQYFGPGTRLTVL.

The chain joins TRBV6-5 to TRBJ1-1, with a weak D call TRBD1 (6 bases). Germline lookup yields CDR1 MNHEY and CDR2 SVGAGI. Trimming shortened V by 0 bases and J by 8 bases, and 13 bases separated the two germline ends. CDR3 size: 14 residues. CDR3 DNA: TGTGCCAGCAGTTACTCGATGGGGGCAGGGGAAGCTTTCTTT. Protein product: CASSYSMGAGEAFF.

The V gene is TRBV6-5, the J gene TRBJ1-1, with D unresolved. V lost 2 bases and J 1 base, leaving 11 bases between the germline ends. CDR1 and CDR2 from the germline V gene are MNHEY and SVGAGI. This CDR3 is 15 amino acids long. CDR3 sequence: CASSYGGKGNTEAFF. The CDR3 DNA reads as TGTGCCAGCAGTTACGGAGGCAAGGGGAACACTGAAGCTTTCTTT.

This clone was seen just once. The V and J genes are TRBV19 and TRBJ1-2, with D unresolved. In germline, CDR1 is LNHDA, CDR2 SQIVND (reference sequence). CDR3 size: 15 residues. Trimming pared 5 bases from V and 3 bases from J, leaving 16 bases between. The DNA of the CDR3 is TGTGCCAGTAGTGAGGCACCAACCCAATACTATGGCTACACCTTC. Translating it yields CASSEAPTQYYGYTF. The full variable domain, its missing parts supplied by reference TRBV19 and TRBJ1-2, is DGGITQSPKYLFRKEGQNVTLSCEQNLNHDAMYWYRQDPGQGLRLIYYSQIVNDFQKGDIAEGYSVSREKKESFPLTVTSAQKNPTAFYLCASSEAPTQYYGYTFGSGTRLTVV.

CDR3 in amino acids: CASSSGGYYEQYF. In DNA, the CDR3 is TGTGCCAGCAGCTCAGGGGGCTACTACGAGCAGTACTTC. The chain combines TRBV5-8 with TRBJ2-7; 8 positions match TRBD1. Germline CDR1 and CDR2: SGHTS and YDEGEE. Germline trimming cut 3 bases from V and 3 bases from J; bases unmatched to any gene: 2. The CDR3 loop spans 13 amino acids.

This rearrangement joins TRBV10-3 to TRBJ2-1; D is unresolved. This CDR3 is 14 amino acids long. Deletions cut 7 bases from V and 4 bases from J, with 14 bases between. CDR1 ENHRY and CDR2 SYGVKD come from the germline V gene. As DNA, the CDR3 is TGTGCCATCAAATTGGCAGACTCGTACAATGAGCAGTTCTTC. Its protein is CAIKLADSYNEQFF.

This chain links TRBV18 with TRBJ2-1; 10 bases align to TRBD1. The CDR3 contains 16 residues. V trimming: 4 bases; J trimming: 6 bases; junction bases outside the gene matches: 9. Germline V gives CDR1 KGHSH, CDR2 LQKENI. This CDR3 reads CASSQPGQGRGNEQFF. The CDR3, as DNA: TGTGCCAGCTCACAACCGGGACAGGGGCGAGGCAATGAGCAGTTCTTC.

This clone occurred once. The chain links TRBV5-6 to TRBJ2-7, with 9 bases fitting TRBD1. Germline lookup yields CDR1 SGHDT and CDR2 YYEEEE. This CDR3 is 15 amino acids long. The ends lost 4 bases at V and 2 bases at J; junction bases unmatched: 7. The chain's CDR3 is CASSSGTGITYEQYF. The CDR3 DNA sequence: TGTGCCAGCAGCAGCGGGACAGGGATTACCTACGAGCAGTACTTC.

The chain uses TRBV28 and TRBJ1-2; D gene uncertain. This CDR3 is 12 amino acids long. Looked up from germline, CDR1 is MDHEN and CDR2 is SYDVKM. V lost 6 bases and J 8 bases, leaving 13 bases between the germline ends. CDR3 sequence: CASRWRLQGYTF. The CDR3 nucleotides are TGTGCCAGCAGGTGGCGCCTACAGGGCTACACCTTC.

The chain is built from TRBV28 and TRBJ1-4; no reliable D call. Germline V gene data show CDR1 as MDHEN and CDR2 as SYDVKM. The CDR3 covers 15 residues. V was pared by 2 bases and J by 0 bases, with 7 bases between. The CDR3 region has the DNA TGTGCCAGCAGTTTAAACGGGGCAACTAATGAAAAACTGTTTTTT. Protein sequence: CASSLNGATNEKLFF. The variable domain in full, completed from reference TRBV28 and TRBJ1-4, reads DVKVTQSSRYLVKRTGEKVFLECVQDMDHENMFWYRQDPGLGLRLIYFSYDVKMKEKGDIPEGYSVSREKKERFSLILESASTNQTSMYLCASSLNGATNEKLFFGSGTQLSVL.

V usage is TRBV6-6 and J usage is TRBJ2-7; weak D call: TRBD1 (6 bases). This CDR3 region has 11 residues. Germline V gives CDR1 MNHNY, CDR2 SVGAGI (reference sequence). V was cut by 10 bases and J by 1 base, with 8 bases left in between. Written as DNA, the CDR3 is TGTGCCACTGGACAGTCCTACGAGCAGTACTTC. It is translated as CATGQSYEQYF.

A single count supports this clone. The chain combines TRBV5-1 with TRBJ2-1; 10 bases agree with TRBD1. The germline CDR1 and CDR2 sequences are SGHRS and YFSETQ. Trimming cost V 0 bases and J 7 bases; bases outside gene matches: 10. The CDR3 spans 17 residues. The CDR3 reads CASSLVPGQGPSNEQFF. The DNA of the CDR3 is TGCGCCAGCAGCTTGGTCCCGGGACAGGGGCCGTCGAATGAGCAGTTCTTC. The full variable domain, in which reference TRBV5-1 and TRBJ2-1 provide the parts outside the CDR3, is KAGVTQTPRYLIKTRGQQVTLSCSPISGHRSVSWYQQTPGQGLQFLFEYFSETQRNKGNFPGRFSGRQFSNSRSEMNVSTLELGDSALYLCASSLVPGQGPSNEQFFGPGTRLTVL.

This sequence joins TRBV21-1 and TRBJ1-1. TRBV21-1 is a known pseudogene. CDR3 length equals 17 residues. CDR3 coding DNA: TGTGCCAGCAGCAAAACGAATAGGTGCTATATGAACACTGAAGCTTTCTTT. Amino acid sequence: CASSKTNRCYMNTEAFF.

The rearrangement uses TRBV5-1 and TRBJ2-1; D perhaps matches TRBD1 (6 bases). Trimming stripped 0 bases from V and 5 bases from J, with 12 bases between. CDR1 SGHRS and CDR2 YFSETQ come from the germline V gene. The length of the CDR3 is 15 residues. DNA of the CDR3: TGCGCCAGCAGCTTGGGACAGGTCTACAACAATGAGCAGTTCTTC. Translation: CASSLGQVYNNEQFF.

The V call is TRBV18, the J call TRBJ2-1, with 7 bases aligning to TRBD1. CDR1 KGHSH and CDR2 LQKENI come from the germline V gene. The CDR3 loop spans 14 amino acids. The junction had 8 bases not matched to a gene; V was cut back by 6 bases and J by 6 bases. CDR3 residues: CASSPDRLGNEQFF. In DNA form, the CDR3 reads TGTGCCAGCTCCCCGGACAGGTTGGGCAATGAGCAGTTCTTC.

The chain recombines TRBV2 with TRBJ2-7; maybe TRBD1 (6 bases). The CDR3 runs 16 residues. CDR1 SNHLY and CDR2 FYNNEI come from the germline V gene. Trimming removed 2 bases at V and 5 bases at J, with 19 bases between. This CDR3 reads CASSELTQGFFDEQYF. The CDR3 nucleotides are TGTGCCAGCAGTGAACTAACACAGGGATTTTTCGACGAGCAGTACTTC.

The gene calls are TRBV30 and TRBJ1-3; D is perhaps TRBD1 (6 bases). Between the trimmed V and J ends, which lost 4 bases and 3 bases, there was a span of 10 bases. Germline-derived CDR1 and CDR2 are GTSNPN and SVGIG (reference sequence). The CDR3 spans 13 residues. The CDR3 nucleotides are TGTGCCTGGAACAGGGAGGGTGGAAACACCATATATTTT. Amino acids: CAWNREGGNTIYF.

The V gene is TRBV2, the J gene TRBJ2-3; D is unresolved. Trimming removed 5 bases at V and 0 bases at J, with 15 bases between. Germline values: CDR1 SNHLY, CDR2 FYNNEI. The CDR3 covers 16 residues. The DNA of the CDR3 is TGTGCCAGCAGTCGCTTCGGTGCGATCAGCACAGATACGCAGTATTTT. This gives the protein CASSRFGAISTDTQYF.

This clone has a single count. The chain has TRBV9 and TRBJ2-1, with 12 bases identical to TRBD2. The CDR3 consists of 18 residues. Looked up from germline, CDR1 is SGDLS and CDR2 is YYNGEE. J lost 4 bases, V lost 0 bases, and 8 bases had no gene match. The CDR3 DNA sequence: TGTGCCAGCAGCGTAGATGGACTAGCGGGGACGGGTTACAATGAGCAGTTCTTC. Encoded protein: CASSVDGLAGTGYNEQFF.

The V gene is TRBV10-2, the J gene TRBJ1-1; D gene uncertain. V was cut by 5 bases and J by 3 bases, with 7 bases left in between. Germline V gives CDR1 WSHSY, CDR2 SAAADI. The CDR3 is made up of 12 amino acids. The CDR3 region is CASSFGDTEAFF. As DNA, the CDR3 is TGCGCCAGCAGTTTCGGGGACACTGAAGCTTTCTTT.

The chain links TRBV29-1 to TRBJ2-5; the D is unclear. Trimming pared 2 bases from V and 10 bases from J, leaving 8 bases between. Germline values: CDR1 SQVTM, CDR2 ANQGSEA. The CDR3 spans 10 residues. Here the CDR3 reads CSVEMKVQYF. CDR3 bases: TGCAGCGTTGAAATGAAGGTCCAGTACTTC. The whole variable domain, filled in from reference TRBV29-1 and TRBJ2-5, reads SAVISQKPSRDICQRGTSLTIQCQVDSQVTMMFWYRQQPGQSLTLIATANQGSEATYESGFVIDKFPISRPNLTFSTLTVSNMSPEDSSIYLCSVEMKVQYFGPGTRLLVL.

V and J are TRBV27 and TRBJ1-6, with a possible D match to TRBD1 (5 bases). Trimming took off 5 bases at V and 13 bases at J, with 18 bases between the two ends. Germline assignment: CDR1 MNHEY and CDR2 SMNVEV (reference sequence). This CDR3 comprises 14 residues. The CDR3 DNA is TGTGCCAGCAGTCTGCGACCGGGGACTAGGCCCCTCCACTTT. It translates to CASSLRPGTRPLHF.